Following are 30 T cell receptor beta chains from one sample sequenced in a study of T cell responses to AZD1222 COVID-19 vaccine. Sequencing was performed with immunoSEQ multiplex PCR; in TCRdb, only in-frame clones are kept and a portion is missing. The profile shows 130,000 or so clones, 85% to 95% of them singletons. The specimen was peripheral blood, collected on day 0 of MenACWY control vaccination. Source of these receptors: an adult in good health.

The chain carries TRBV19 and TRBJ1-5; D is unclear. V lost 5 bases and J 0 bases, leaving 14 bases between the germline ends. The CDR3 contains 16 residues. CDR1 is LNHDA, CDR2 SQIVND, per germline (reference sequence). In DNA form, the CDR3 reads TGTGCCAGTAGTTTAACCTTCGGGCATAGCAATCAGCCCCAGCATTTT. This translates into CASSLTFGHSNQPQHF.

This chain links TRBV2 with TRBJ1-4; no firm D call. The germline V gene encodes CDR1 SNHLY and CDR2 FYNNEI. Trimming took off 7 bases at V and 3 bases at J, with 12 bases between the two ends. CDR3 length: 14 amino acids. The CDR3 coding sequence is TGTGCCAGCACTAACAGTTTTGCTAATGAAAAACTGTTTTTT. Translated, it gives CASTNSFANEKLFF. Complete variable domain (other parts from reference TRBV2 and TRBJ1-4): EPEVTQTPSHQVTQMGQEVILRCVPISNHLYFYWYRQILGQKVEFLVSFYNNEISEKSEIFDDQFSVERPDGSNFTLKIRSTKLEDSAMYFCASTNSFANEKLFFGSGTQLSVL.

The gene calls are TRBV7-9 and TRBJ2-5; 9 bases line up with TRBD1. This CDR3 has 15 residues. The V and J ends lost 5 bases and 4 bases, in that order; junction bases with no gene match: 8. Germline assignment: CDR1 SEHNR and CDR2 FQNEAQ (reference sequence). As DNA, the CDR3 is TGTGCCAGCAGCCTACCGACAGGGGGGGGAGAGACCCAGTACTTC. Protein sequence: CASSLPTGGGETQYF.

The chain has TRBV7-3 and TRBJ1-3, with D possibly being TRBD1 (5 bases). The germline V and J ends were trimmed by 4 bases and 0 bases, with 10 bases remaining between them. Per the germline V gene, CDR1 is SGHTA and CDR2 is FQGTGA. The CDR3 is 15 amino acids. CDR3 in DNA: TGTGCCAGCAGCTCGGGGAGGGGCTCTGGAAACACCATATATTTT. It codes for CASSSGRGSGNTIYF.

The V and J genes are TRBV7-2 and TRBJ1-5; a weak D match, TRBD1 (5 bases). This CDR3 has 17 amino acids. The germline V gene has CDR1 SGHTA and CDR2 FQGNSA. V lost 1 base to trimming and J lost 11 bases, with 24 bases between them. CDR3 amino acids: CASSLGTVGTGKEAQHF. In DNA, the CDR3 is TGTGCCAGCAGCTTAGGCACAGTCGGGACGGGAAAGGAGGCCCAGCATTTT.

This chain uses TRBV4-2 with TRBJ1-1; TRBD1 might be the D (6 bases). V gave up 1 base and J gave up 1 base, with 10 bases separating them. This CDR3 is 15 amino acids long. The V gene's germline CDR1 is LGHNA and CDR2 YNFKEQ. The CDR3 sequence is CASSQARTENTEAFF. The CDR3 bases are TGTGCCAGCAGCCAAGCGAGGACAGAGAACACTGAAGCTTTCTTT.

The rearrangement joins TRBV5-4 to TRBJ1-4; D is possibly TRBD1 (5 bases). The CDR3 totals 15 residues. CDR1 is SGHNT, CDR2 YYREEE, per germline (reference sequence). V lost 4 bases and J lost 6, with 16 bases in between. The CDR3 DNA sequence: TGTGCCAGCAGCCAGGGTTGGCAGGCTGATGAAAAACTGTTTTTT. It codes for CASSQGWQADEKLFF. The variable domain in full, with the rest retrieved from reference TRBV5-4 and TRBJ1-4, is ETGVTQSPTHLIKTRGQQVTLRCSSQSGHNTVSWYQQALGQGPQFIFQYYREEENGRGNFPPRFSGLQFPNYSSELNVNALELDDSALYLCASSQGWQADEKLFFGSGTQLSVL.

The chain is built from TRBV10-3 and TRBJ1-2; 7 bases fit TRBD1. V was clipped by 10 bases and J by 2 bases; unmatched bases: 7. CDR3 length: 13 residues. The V gene's germline CDR1 is ENHRY and CDR2 SYGVKD. The CDR3 DNA sequence: TGTGCCACCGGACAGGACCTAAACTATGGCTACACCTTC. Protein: CATGQDLNYGYTF.

The rearrangement joins TRBV7-9 to TRBJ1-4; D is uncertain. Trimming removed 5 bases at V and 7 bases at J, with 14 bases between. The CDR3 is made up of 14 amino acids. Germline values: CDR1 SEHNR, CDR2 FQNEAQ (reference sequence). As DNA, the CDR3 is TGTGCCAGCAGCATCTCGGGAGGAGGTGAAAAACTGTTTTTT. This gives the protein CASSISGGGEKLFF.

J is TRBJ1-3 and V is TRBV5-5; 10 nucleotides match TRBD1. The ends lost 2 bases at V and 0 bases at J; junction bases unmatched: 11. The germline V gene has CDR1 SGHKS and CDR2 YYEKEE (reference sequence). This CDR3 has 19 amino acids. CDR3: CASSFSGTGAPSSGNTIYF. CDR3 sequence (DNA): TGTGCCAGCAGCTTTTCTGGGACAGGGGCGCCGAGCTCTGGAAACACCATATATTTT. The entire variable domain, with the rest obtained from reference TRBV5-5 and TRBJ1-3, is as follows: DAGVTQSPTHLIKTRGQQVTLRCSPISGHKSVSWYQQVLGQGPQFIFQYYEKEERGRGNFPDRFSARQFPNYSSELNVNALLLGDSALYLCASSFSGTGAPSSGNTIYFGEGSWLTVV.

This chain uses TRBV30 with TRBJ2-1, with TRBD2 as a possible D gene (6 bases). Germline-derived CDR1 and CDR2 are GTSNPN and SVGIG (reference sequence). CDR3 length equals 14 residues. With 1 base removed from V and 4 bases from J, the gap between germline ends came to 11 bases. The CDR3 DNA is TGTGCCTGGAGTGCCGGGAGTAATTACAATGAGCAGTTCTTC. Residues: CAWSAGSNYNEQFF.

This chain connects TRBV5-1 to TRBJ2-2; D possibly corresponds to TRBD2 (6 bases). V was trimmed by 0 bases and J by 6 bases, leaving 15 bases between them. The CDR3 is 16 residues long. Per germline, CDR1 SGHRS and CDR2 YFSETQ. CDR3 coding DNA: TGCGCCAGCAGCTTGGAACCGGGACTCGTGGCCGGGGAGCTGTTTTTT. It encodes CASSLEPGLVAGELFF.

The genes are TRBV5-1 and TRBJ2-2; 9 bases match TRBD2. Germline CDR1 and CDR2: SGHRS and YFSETQ. The CDR3 sequence is 15 residues long. V dropped 1 base and J dropped 8; count of bases not matched to a gene: 6. CDR3 in amino acids: CASSLSAGGSGELFF. The DNA for the CDR3 is TGCGCCAGCAGCTTGTCAGCGGGGGGTTCTGGGGAGCTGTTTTTT. Full variable domain (remainder filled in from reference TRBV5-1 and TRBJ2-2): KAGVTQTPRYLIKTRGQQVTLSCSPISGHRSVSWYQQTPGQGLQFLFEYFSETQRNKGNFPGRFSGRQFSNSRSEMNVSTLELGDSALYLCASSLSAGGSGELFFGEGSRLTVL.

The chain couples TRBV5-5 to TRBJ1-2, with D possibly matching TRBD1 (5 bases). The CDR3 runs to 13 residues. V was clipped by 3 bases and J by 4 bases, with 10 bases between them. CDR1 SGHKS and CDR2 YYEKEE come from the germline V gene (reference sequence). Here the CDR3 DNA reads TGTGCCAGCAGCTCGTGGGACGGCTATGGCTACACCTTC. This sequence encodes CASSSWDGYGYTF.

In DNA form, the CDR3 reads TGTGCCAGCAGGCGAGGGGAAGGGTTACCTAATGAAAAACTGTTTTTT. Its protein is CASRRGEGLPNEKLFF. This rearrangement joins TRBV7-2 to TRBJ1-4; TRBD1 is a possible D gene (5 bases). Germline CDR1 and CDR2: SGHTA and FQGNSA. Trimming cost V 6 bases and J 3 bases, with 17 bases left between them. The CDR3 loop spans 16 amino acids.

This chain links TRBV10-2 with TRBJ2-1; 9 positions agree with TRBD1. Trimming removed 4 bases from V and 8 bases from J; junction bases left unmatched: 3. The V gene's germline CDR1 is WSHSY and CDR2 SAAADI. The CDR3 loop spans 13 amino acids. This chain's CDR3 is CASSVTGGDEQFF. CDR3 nucleotide sequence: TGCGCCAGCAGTGTGACAGGGGGTGATGAGCAGTTCTTC.

This sequence joins TRBV7-8 and TRBJ1-1; TRBD1 agrees at 7 bases. This CDR3 is 16 amino acids long. The V segment lost 4 bases and the J segment 0 bases; nucleotides outside the gene matches: 8. CDR1 and CDR2 from the germline V gene are SGHVS and FQNEAQ. CDR3 DNA sequence: TGTGCCAGCAGCTCCCGTCCACAGGGGATGAACACTGAAGCTTTCTTT. This sequence encodes CASSSRPQGMNTEAFF.

The chain uses TRBV1 and TRBJ2-1; the table gives TRBD2 as D, unverified against the DNA. TRBV1 is tagged as a pseudogene. The CDR3 length is 14 residues. Written as DNA, the CDR3 is TGCACCACCCAAGCGGGCATCCACGGGGATGAGCAGTTCTTC. It codes for CTTQAGIHGDEQFF.

This sequence joins TRBV2 and TRBJ2-7; D may be TRBD1 (6 bases). V lost 5 bases to trimming and J lost 5 bases, with 13 bases between them. Germline V lookup: CDR1 SNHLY, CDR2 FYNNEI. This CDR3 has 13 residues. In DNA form, the CDR3 reads TGTGCCAGCAGTCGCTTACAGGGCGACGAGCAGTACTTC. Translated, it gives CASSRLQGDEQYF.

CDR3 amino acids: CASSLQVAPLHF. The CDR3 DNA sequence: TGTGCCAGCAGTCTACAGGTAGCACCCCTCCACTTT. This sequence joins TRBV28 and TRBJ1-6; TRBD1 is a possible D gene (5 bases). CDR1 MDHEN and CDR2 SYDVKM come from the germline V gene. V lost 5 bases, J lost 11 bases, and 10 bases lay in between. The CDR3 sequence is 12 residues long.

This clone showed up just once. The rearrangement uses TRBV5-3 and TRBJ1-5, with TRBD1 matching over 8 bases. TRBV5-3 is an ORF; its function is uncertain. This CDR3 region has 16 residues. Unmatched junction bases numbered 7, after V lost 1 base and J lost 4 bases. The CDR3 nucleotides are TGTGCCAGAAGCTTGATCCCCGGGACAGGTAATCAGCCCCAGCATTTT. Its protein is CARSLIPGTGNQPQHF.

This chain uses TRBV12-3 or TRBV12-4 with TRBJ1-1; D is unresolved. CDR3 length: 12 amino acids. V was cut by 3 bases and J by 9 bases, with 11 bases left in between. This CDR3 is CASSFEGSKAFF. The CDR3 bases are TGTGCCAGCAGTTTTGAGGGATCTAAAGCTTTCTTT.

The chain uses TRBV4-2 and TRBJ1-5, with a possible D match to TRBD1 (5 bases). The CDR3 totals 16 residues. The ends were cut back, 0 bases at V and 4 bases at J, with 13 bases in the middle. CDR1 is LGHNA, CDR2 YNFKEQ, per germline. This chain's CDR3 is CASSQDAGNRNQPQHF. The CDR3 nucleotides read TGTGCCAGCAGCCAAGATGCAGGGAACAGGAATCAGCCCCAGCATTTT.

The chain carries TRBV5-4 and TRBJ2-1; D unresolved. V gave up 4 bases and J gave up 5 bases, with 16 bases separating them. The CDR3 has 15 amino acids. CDR1 and CDR2 from the germline V gene are SGHNT and YYREEE (reference sequence). In DNA form, the CDR3 reads TGTGCCAGCAGCGGCAGGTCATACCAAAACAATGAGCAGTTCTTC. It translates to CASSGRSYQNNEQFF.

Of note for this clone: The junction departs from the called germline gene at one end, perhaps through a read error. Written as DNA, the CDR3 is TGCGCCAGCTCACCACTGGACCTTCAGGAGGGAACGAGCACCTACGAGCAGTACTTC. It encodes CASSPLDLQEGTSTYEQYF. The rearrangement links TRBV18 to TRBJ2-7, with D perhaps matching TRBD2 (6 bases). The V gene's germline CDR1 is KGHSH and CDR2 LQKENI. The CDR3 spans 19 residues.

The sample holds a few counts of this clone. The chain recombines TRBV30 with TRBJ2-7; 8 positions agree with TRBD2. Trimming at V came to 0 bases and at J to 1 base, leaving 11 bases not matched to a gene. CDR1 GTSNPN and CDR2 SVGIG come from the germline V gene (reference sequence). CDR3 length equals 17 residues. CDR3 in amino acids: CAWSVYVSSGHSYEQYF. The DNA of the CDR3 is TGTGCCTGGAGTGTATACGTATCTAGCGGGCATTCCTACGAGCAGTACTTC. The entire variable domain, with the rest obtained from reference TRBV30 and TRBJ2-7, is as follows: SQTIHQWPATLVQPVGSPLSLECTVEGTSNPNLYWYRQAAGRGLQLLFYSVGIGQISSEVPQNLSASRPQDRQFILSSKKLLLSDSGFYLCAWSVYVSSGHSYEQYFGPGTRLTVT.

V and J are TRBV10-3 and TRBJ2-7; tentatively, D is TRBD2 (6 bases). Germline V gene data show CDR1 as ENHRY and CDR2 as SYGVKD. Trimming stripped 8 bases from V and 4 bases from J, with 9 bases between. The CDR3 length is 11 residues. In DNA, the CDR3 is TGTGCCATCCTCCGGGAGTACGAGCAGTACTTC. Amino acids: CAILREYEQYF.

The chain combines TRBV3-1 (or the pseudogene TRBV3-2) with TRBJ2-2, with D perhaps TRBD1 (5 bases). V lost 5 bases, J lost 8 bases, and 18 bases lay in between. The CDR3 has 15 residues. CDR1 and CDR2 (germline): LGHDT, YNNKEL (reference sequence). The CDR3 DNA reads TGTGCCAGCAGCTTAGGGGTCATGGTTTCGGGGGAGCTGTTTTTT. The encoded protein is CASSLGVMVSGELFF.

The chain combines TRBV27 with TRBJ1-1; D unresolved. Trimming stripped 4 bases from V and 0 bases from J, with 9 bases between. Germline loops: CDR1 MNHEY, CDR2 SMNVEV (reference sequence). This CDR3 has 14 amino acids. Written as DNA, the CDR3 is TGTGCCAGCAGTTCCAGTTTCTTGAACACTGAAGCTTTCTTT. It encodes CASSSSFLNTEAFF.

This rearrangement joins TRBV7-2 to TRBJ1-1, with 7 bases fitting TRBD1. Looked up from germline, CDR1 is SGHTA and CDR2 is FQGNSA. This CDR3 comprises 13 residues. Losses at the gene ends were 5 bases for V and 5 bases for J; bases not matched to a gene: 5. CDR3 in amino acids: CASSVTGATEAFF. DNA of the CDR3: TGTGCCAGCAGCGTTACAGGGGCGACTGAAGCTTTCTTT.